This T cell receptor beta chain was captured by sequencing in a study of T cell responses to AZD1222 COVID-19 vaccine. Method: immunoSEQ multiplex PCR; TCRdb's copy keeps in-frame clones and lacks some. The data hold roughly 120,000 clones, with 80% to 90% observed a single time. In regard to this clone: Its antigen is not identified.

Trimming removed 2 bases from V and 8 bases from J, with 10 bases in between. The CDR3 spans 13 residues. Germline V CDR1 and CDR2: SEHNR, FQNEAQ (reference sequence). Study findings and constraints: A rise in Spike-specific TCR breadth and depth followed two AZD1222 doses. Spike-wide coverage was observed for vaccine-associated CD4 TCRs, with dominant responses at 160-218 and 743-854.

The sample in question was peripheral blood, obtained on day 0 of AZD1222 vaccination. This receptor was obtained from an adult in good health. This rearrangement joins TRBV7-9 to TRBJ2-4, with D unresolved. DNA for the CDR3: TGTGCCAGCAGCTTAATTTGGGAAGACATTCAGTACTTC. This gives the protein CASSLIWEDIQYF.